This TCR beta chain stems from a study of blood T cell repertoires in COVID-19. For the study at large: Material from acute and convalescent COVID-19 was sourced from the United States, Italy and Spain.

In germline, CDR1 is SNHLY, CDR2 FYNNEI. Trimming took 6 bases from V and 7 from J, leaving 18 bases between them. The CDR3 spans 14 residues. What the recovered Cohort 3 donors had was two negative PCRs, clearance, or symptom resolution. Methods used by the authors: Amplifying reference gene primers gave estimates of nucleated cell counts. Sequencing was performed with immunoSEQ multiplex PCR; in TCRdb, only in-frame clones are kept and a portion is missing. The V and J calls and clone size come from that table; D and trimming were worked out from the DNA. In the table there are 270,000 or so clones, approximately 89% of which are singletons.

The sequence came from a woman aged 18-29 years who had recovered from COVID-19. V gene TRBV2 combines with J gene TRBJ1-1; the D is unclear. Sequenced material: PBMCs or T cells enriched from blood (not recorded which). The CDR3 region has the DNA TGTGCCAGCAGGAACCCATGGACTGTCAGTGAAGCTTTCTTT. It translates to CASRNPWTVSEAFF.